These T cell receptor beta chains were read from a single sample in a study of cytomegalovirus exposure and HLA in healthy donors. TCRdb's table, derived via immunoSEQ multiplex PCR, lists solely in-frame clones and lacks some. The sample lists 130,000 or so clones; about 8.5% were seen once. Input material: PBMCs. Every receptor here comes from a man in his forties in good health and CMV-seronegative. The CDR3 runs from the conserved cysteine through the conserved F or W. D genes are given only for firm matches. Clone size, where shown, is once, few, many, or a class for clones that have expanded.

- TRBJ2-3 - TRBV5-6 13 CASSLPGADTQYF TGTGCCAGCAGCTTGCCAGGGGCCGATACGCAGTATTTT
- TRBJ2-1 few TRBV4-3 15 CASSQDGRGSDEQFF TGCGCCAGCAGCCAAGATGGCAGGGGCTCGGATGAGCAGTTCTTC
TRBD1 TRBJ2-2 - TRBV27 16 CASSLSKGAGTGELFF TGTGCCAGCAGTTTATCGAAGGGGGCAGGCACCGGGGAGCTGTTTTTT
- TRBJ2-1 few TRBV2 12 CASSDNGNEQFF TGTGCCAGCAGTGACAACGGGAATGAGCAGTTCTTC
TRBD1 TRBJ1-5 - TRBV6-1 15 CASRYTGDSNQHQHF TGTGCCAGCAGATATACAGGGGATAGCAATCAGCACCAGCATTTT
- TRBJ2-1 - TRBV11-2 17 CASSLAVTHRAYNEQFF TGTGCCAGCAGCTTGGCCGTGACTCATCGGGCCTACAATGAGCAGTTCTTC
TRBD2 TRBJ2-7 - TRBV6-1 14 CASSSTSGAYEQYF TGTGCCAGCAGCTCTACTAGCGGCGCCTACGAGCAGTACTTC
- TRBJ2-5 few TRBV4-1 12 CASSQDSETQYF TGCGCCAGCAGCCAAGATAGCGAGACCCAGTACTTC
- TRBJ2-1 - TRBV4-3 14 CASSQVSGANEQFF TGCGCCAGCAGCCAAGTTTCAGGGGCCAATGAGCAGTTCTTC
TRBD1 TRBJ2-3 few TRBV5-8 14 CASSLGQGRFTQYF TGTGCCAGCAGCTTGGGACAGGGCCGCTTTACGCAGTATTTT
- TRBJ1-5 few TRBV19 12 CATRDNYQPQHF TGTGCCACACGGGACAACTATCAGCCCCAGCATTTT
TRBD1 TRBJ2-5 few TRBV5-1 16 CASSLDHNRGLETQYF TGCGCCAGCAGCTTGGATCACAACAGGGGGCTGGAGACCCAGTACTTC
- TRBJ1-2 - TRBV5-1 14 CASSLEAGNYGYTF TGCGCCAGCAGCTTGGAGGCAGGAAACTATGGCTACACCTTC
- TRBJ2-7 few TRBV6-1 12 CASSPRVYEQYF TGTGCCAGCAGCCCCAGGGTGTATGAGCAGTACTTC
- TRBJ1-1 few TRBV30 14 CAWSGWLGETEAFF TGTGCCTGGAGTGGATGGCTAGGAGAAACTGAAGCTTTCTTT
TRBD1 TRBJ2-1 few TRBV5-1 15 CASSSTGLVDNEQFF TGCGCCAGCAGCTCGACAGGGTTAGTGGACAATGAGCAGTTCTTC
- TRBJ1-1 - TRBV7-9 17 CASSLGPRIGGNTEAFF TGTGCCAGCAGCTTAGGACCCAGGATCGGGGGGAACACTGAAGCTTTCTTT
- TRBJ1-5 - TRBV7-9 15 CASRNRQYSNQPQHF TGTGCCAGCAGGAATCGACAGTATAGCAACCAGCCCCAGCATTTT
- TRBJ2-5 few TRBV5-4 18 CASSLEAASAIRGETQYF TGTGCCAGCAGCTTGGAGGCGGCTAGCGCTATCCGGGGGGAGACCCAGTACTTC
- TRBJ1-5 few TRBV6-1 14 CASETRVHNQPQHF TGTGCCAGCGAAACCCGGGTCCACAATCAGCCCCAGCATTTT
TRBD1 TRBJ1-2 few TRBV5-4 16 CASSLIRDRWGDGYTF TGTGCCAGCAGCTTGATAAGGGACAGGTGGGGCGATGGCTACACCTTC
- TRBJ1-2 few TRBV21-1 16 CASSTRGLWRDYGYTF TGTGCCAGCAGCACCCGAGGATTATGGAGGGACTATGGCTACACCTTC
- TRBJ2-1 few TRBV5-1 13 CASSLNSPDEQFF TGCGCCAGCAGCCTGAATAGTCCCGATGAGCAGTTCTTC
- TRBJ1-3 many TRBV30 14 CAWSRSGVGNTIYF TGTGCCTGGAGTCGTTCAGGGGTGGGAAACACCATATATTTT
- TRBJ2-7 - TRBV12-5 16 CASGLALGGPSYEQYF TGTGCTAGTGGTTTGGCCCTCGGGGGGCCCTCCTACGAGCAGTACTTC
TRBD2 TRBJ2-2 - TRBV7-6 15 CASGSTSGGTGELFF TGTGCCAGCGGTTCTACTAGCGGGGGCACCGGGGAGCTGTTTTTT
TRBD1 TRBJ2-2 - TRBV5-1 16 CASSLVGTEDTGELFF TGCGCCAGCAGCTTGGTGGGGACAGAGGACACCGGGGAGCTGTTTTTT
- TRBJ1-2 - TRBV5-1 12 CASSWGDYGYTF TGCGCCAGCAGCTGGGGGGACTATGGCTACACCTTC
TRBD2 TRBJ2-1 few TRBV12-5 15 CASGLVERGGHEQFF TGTGCTAGTGGTTTGGTAGAGCGGGGGGGCCATGAGCAGTTCTTC
- TRBJ1-2 - TRBV7-2 13 CASSLAGGNGYTF TGTGCCAGCAGCTTAGCGGGAGGGAATGGCTACACCTTC
TRBD1 TRBJ1-1 - TRBV7-9 16 CASSPSGTGGNTEAFF TGTGCCAGCAGCCCAAGTGGGACAGGGGGCAACACTGAAGCTTTCTTT
TRBD2 TRBJ2-7 - TRBV5-4 15 CASSSGTSLPYEQYF TGTGCCAGCAGCTCCGGGACTAGCCTCCCCTACGAGCAGTACTTC
- TRBJ2-3 few TRBV29-1 13 CSVEGGGTDTQYF TGCAGCGTTGAAGGGGGAGGCACAGATACGCAGTATTTT
- TRBJ1-1 - TRBV14 16 CASSQEWARGDTEAFF TGTGCCAGCAGCCAAGAATGGGCCCGGGGGGACACTGAAGCTTTCTTT
TRBD1 TRBJ1-1 few TRBV4-1 15 CASSRAGQGNTEAFF TGCGCCAGCAGCCGGGCGGGACAGGGGAACACTGAAGCTTTCTTT
TRBD2 TRBJ2-3 - TRBV7-9 14 CASSLDRGADTQYF TGTGCCAGCAGCTTAGACCGGGGGGCAGATACGCAGTATTTT
TRBD1 TRBJ1-1 few TRBV6-1 15 CASTGLGQGAPEAFF TGTGCCAGCACCGGACTCGGACAGGGAGCCCCTGAAGCTTTCTTT
TRBD2 TRBJ2-7 - TRBV5-1 15 CASSLVSGVSNEQYF TGCGCCAGCAGCCTCGTTAGCGGGGTTAGCAACGAGCAGTACTTC
- TRBJ1-5 - TRBV28 14 CASSLGQPNQPQHF TGTGCCAGCAGTCTTGGACAGCCGAATCAGCCCCAGCATTTT
TRBD2 TRBJ2-3 - TRBV7-9 14 CASSLSGEGDTQYF TGTGCCAGCAGCCTCAGCGGGGAAGGAGATACGCAGTATTTT
TRBD2 TRBJ2-2 - TRBV14 14 CASSLAGNTGELFF TGTGCCAGTTCGCTAGCGGGGAACACCGGGGAGCTGTTTTTT
TRBD1 TRBJ1-4 few TRBV4-2 15 CASSQDPGGDDKLFF TGTGCCAGCAGCCAAGATCCAGGGGGCGACGACAAACTGTTTTTT
TRBD1 TRBJ2-7 - TRBV2 14 CASSGGQGLYEQYF TGTGCCAGCAGTGGGGGACAGGGGTTATACGAGCAGTACTTC
TRBD1 TRBJ1-1 - TRBV2 15 CASSGGQGSNTEAFF TGTGCCAGCAGTGGGGGACAGGGATCGAACACTGAAGCTTTCTTT
- TRBJ2-3 - TRBV4-1 13 CASSQYSTDTQYF TGCGCCAGCAGCCAATATAGCACAGATACGCAGTATTTT
TRBD1 TRBJ2-7 - TRBV19 14 CASSNRDSFFEQYF TGTGCCAGTAGTAACCGGGACAGTTTCTTCGAGCAGTACTTC
TRBD2 TRBJ2-3 few TRBV5-6 17 CASSLVATSGGADTQYF TGTGCCAGCAGCTTGGTGGCCACTAGCGGGGGGGCAGATACGCAGTATTTT
- TRBJ1-6 few TRBV6-1 14 CASLLGQSNSPLHF TGTGCCAGCCTTCTTGGACAGTCTAATTCACCCCTCCACTTT